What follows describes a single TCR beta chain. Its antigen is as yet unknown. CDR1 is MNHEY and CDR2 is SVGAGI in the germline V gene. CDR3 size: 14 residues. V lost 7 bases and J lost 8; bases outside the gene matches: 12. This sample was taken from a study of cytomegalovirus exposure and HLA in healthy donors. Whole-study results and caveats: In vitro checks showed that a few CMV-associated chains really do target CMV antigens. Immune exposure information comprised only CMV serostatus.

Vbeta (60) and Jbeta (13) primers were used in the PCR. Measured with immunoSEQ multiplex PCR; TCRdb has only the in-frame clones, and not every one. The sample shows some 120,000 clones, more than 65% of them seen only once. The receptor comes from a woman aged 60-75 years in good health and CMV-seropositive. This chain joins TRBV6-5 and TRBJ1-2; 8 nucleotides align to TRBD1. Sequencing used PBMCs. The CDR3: CASIDPRTGTGYTF. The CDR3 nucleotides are TGTGCCAGCATCGACCCTCGGACAGGGACGGGCTACACCTTC.